This T cell receptor beta chain was observed in a study of OX40 agonist ivuxolimab in advanced cancers. For the wider study: Ivuxolimab, which targeted the costimulatory receptor OX40 (CD134), was an agonistic, fully human IgG2 monoclonal antibody. A male proportion of roughly 80% and a mean age of roughly 55 years, ranging from roughly 20 to 80, were recorded for the dose-escalation cohort. The paper covers the monotherapy dose-escalation part of the phase I ivuxolimab trial, which included N ≈ 52 patients. Three dose-escalation patients achieved partial responses, one with hepatocellular carcinoma and two with cutaneous melanoma. Peripheral TCRbeta sequencing aimed to test whether ivuxolimab altered TCR sequence diversity and caused clonal T-cell expansion. Prior anti-PD-1, anti-PD-L1 or anti-CTLA-4 therapy was permitted, and about two fifths of dose-escalation patients had received checkpoint inhibitors. Intravenous ivuxolimab was administered to patients every 2 weeks at six dose levels: 0.01, 0.1, 0.3, 1.5, 3 and 10 mg/kg. Of the roughly 54 dose-escalation patients, hepatocellular carcinoma was present in about 19, melanoma in roughly 15, renal cell carcinoma in 9 and head and neck cancer in 9.

Concerning this clone: The clone's antigen remains unknown. There are no base qualities to consult, and no much larger clone falls within one base.

From cysteine to phenylalanine, the CDR3 is 15 amino acids long. The sequence is cut down to CDR3 DNA, 45 bases in frame from base 1. CDR1 LNHDA and CDR2 SQIVND were looked up in the germline V gene (reference sequence). V was cut back by 5 bases and J by 0 bases, leaving a gap of 11 bases between them. Patients with a history of autoimmune disease or receiving systemic immunosuppression were excluded from the trial. Peripheral blood for TCR sequencing was collected from all dose cohorts at baseline, on cycle 4 day 1, and on cycle 7 day 1. Samples were obtained from an open-label, multicenter, first-in-human phase I dose-escalation trial of ivuxolimab. Adults with locally advanced or metastatic melanoma, renal cell carcinoma, hepatocellular carcinoma or head and neck squamous cell carcinoma were enrolled in the trial. Before TCR sequencing, CD4+ and CD8+ T cells were separately sorted from peripheral blood.

Beyond this particular receptor, the publication reports: Low levels of normalized T-cell clonal expansion were also seen in some patients who did not respond. The antigen specificity of the clonally expanded peripheral T cells was not determined. After ivuxolimab, CD8+ T cells had more expanded clones than CD4+ T cells on average. Partial responders in the 0.1-3.0 mg/kg groups had among the lowest normalized peripheral clonal expansion, especially among CD8+ T cells. At doses of 0.1 to 3.0 mg/kg, clonal expansion of both CD4+ and CD8+ blood T cells was observed from baseline to week 6.

Genomic DNA was isolated from the sorted cells so that the TCRbeta CDR3 region could be sequenced. The immunoSEQ Assay was used for sequencing of TCRbeta CDR3 regions. TCRdb limited this immuneACCESS table to in-frame rearrangements with V and J called. A share of clones is missing; checked studies link under half to unresolved V genes, and the rest is unexplained. This sample is represented by about 31,000 clones; 82% of them were singletons. Together, the top ten hold about 20% of the sample. Rearrangement joined TRBV19 to TRBJ1-5, with the D gene uncertain. The starting material was CD4+ or CD8+ T cells sorted from blood, obtained in a trial of the OX40 agonist ivuxolimab. The source of this sequence is an adult with an advanced solid tumor such as melanoma, head and neck, liver or kidney cancer. The DNA reads as follows: TGTGCCAGTAGTTCGGACGCTTATAGCAATCAGCCCCAGCATTTT. This encodes CASSSDAYSNQPQHF.